The present T cell receptor beta chain was sequenced within a study of cytomegalovirus exposure and HLA in healthy donors. The CDR3 sequence is 14 residues long. The trim removed 6 bases at V and 4 bases at J, leaving 7 bases unmatched. Germline lookup yields CDR1 SEHNR and CDR2 FQNEAQ (reference sequence). The PCR ran on 60 Vbeta and 13 Jbeta primers. Using immunoSEQ multiplex PCR, the repertoire was profiled, and TCRdb retains in-frame clones only, with some absent. The sample yields over 90,000 clones, 79% seen once. General study findings and limits: Of the V segments, some could not be distinguished, including TRBV6-2 and TRBV6-3, and were excluded. There were a few CMV-associated chains whose specificity for CMV antigens was confirmed in vitro.

Note on this clone: Its antigen remains unknown.

The chain joins TRBV7-9 to TRBJ1-1; TRBD1 aligns across 8 bases. The receptor was derived from a man between 50 and 59 years old in good health and CMV-seropositive. Specimen: PBMCs. CDR3 sequence (DNA): TGTGCCAGCAGACCTGCCGGGACAGGCACTGAAGCTTTCTTT. This translates into CASRPAGTGTEAFF.